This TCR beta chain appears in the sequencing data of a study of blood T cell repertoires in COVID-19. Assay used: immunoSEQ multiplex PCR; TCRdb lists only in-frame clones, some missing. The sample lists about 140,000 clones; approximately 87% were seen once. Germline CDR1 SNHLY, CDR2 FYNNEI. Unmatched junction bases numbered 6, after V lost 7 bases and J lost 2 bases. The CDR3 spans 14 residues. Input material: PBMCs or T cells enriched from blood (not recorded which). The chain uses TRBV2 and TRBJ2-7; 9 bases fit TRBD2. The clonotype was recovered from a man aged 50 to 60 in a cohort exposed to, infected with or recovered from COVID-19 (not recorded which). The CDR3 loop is CASMPGLAPYEQYF. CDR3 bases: TGTGCCAGCATGCCGGGACTAGCCCCCTACGAGCAGTACTTC.